This entry describes one T cell receptor beta chain. This sample was included in a study of shared T cell receptors in the human thymus. The CDR3 length is 17 residues. J gave up 1 base and V 1 base, and 8 bases lay outside the gene matches. Germline lookup yields CDR1 GTSNPN and CDR2 SVGIG (reference sequence). This table comes from immunoSEQ multiplex PCR, and its TCRdb copy is limited to in-frame clones, with some not included. The table includes about 540,000 clones, about four fifths detected once. The same data also went into a second study, on human thymus T cells. That work adds: Resections obtained during corrective heart surgery supplied the thymus tissue. The authors found apparently biased V and J gene usage in thymic and blood repertoires.

V gene TRBV30 combines with J gene TRBJ1-3, with 9 nucleotides matching TRBD1. The receptor comes from a boy in the first two years of life with a congenital heart defect. The sequenced material came from thymocytes. The CDR3 sequence is CAWSDHRDRGSGNTIYF. In DNA form, the CDR3 reads TGTGCCTGGAGTGACCACCGAGACAGGGGGTCTGGAAACACCATATATTTT.